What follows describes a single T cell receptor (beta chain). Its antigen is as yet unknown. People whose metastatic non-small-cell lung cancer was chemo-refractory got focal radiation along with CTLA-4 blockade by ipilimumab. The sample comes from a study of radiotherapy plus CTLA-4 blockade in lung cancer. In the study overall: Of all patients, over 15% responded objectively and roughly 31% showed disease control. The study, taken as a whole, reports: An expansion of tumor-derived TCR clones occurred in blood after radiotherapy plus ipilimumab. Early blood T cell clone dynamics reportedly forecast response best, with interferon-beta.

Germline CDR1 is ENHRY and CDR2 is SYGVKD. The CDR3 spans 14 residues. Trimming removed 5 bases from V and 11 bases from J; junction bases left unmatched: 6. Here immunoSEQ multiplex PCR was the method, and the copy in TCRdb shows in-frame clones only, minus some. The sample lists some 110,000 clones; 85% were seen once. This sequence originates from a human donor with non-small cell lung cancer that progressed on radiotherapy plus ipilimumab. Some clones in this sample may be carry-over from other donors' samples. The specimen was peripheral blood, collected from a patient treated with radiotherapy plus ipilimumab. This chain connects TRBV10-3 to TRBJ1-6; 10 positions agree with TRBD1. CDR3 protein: CAISPGQGNPPLHF. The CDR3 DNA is TGTGCCATCAGTCCGGGACAGGGGAATCCACCCCTCCACTTT.